This T cell receptor (beta chain) was sequenced during a study of glioma-infiltrating T cells after dendritic cell vaccination. Stated time point: after dendritic cell vaccination, including at tumor progression/relapse. Some clones are missing from TCRdb's copy, which holds only in-frame ones; the method was immunoSEQ multiplex PCR. The sample holds roughly 87,000 clones, 83% seen once. The CDR3 covers 14 residues. Germline V CDR1 and CDR2: MDHEN, SYDVKM. V dropped 5 bases and J dropped 2 bases, with 10 bases sitting between them. The chain employs TRBV28 and TRBJ1-3; D not resolved. The source of this sequence is a human donor with glioblastoma. Sequencing used blood, obtained after dendritic cell vaccination. The CDR3 protein is CASSLAGTGNTIYF. The CDR3 region has the DNA TGTGCCAGCAGTCTGGCGGGAACTGGAAACACCATATATTTT.